These 29 T cell receptor beta chains came from one sample sequenced in a study of Graves' ophthalmopathy and Graves' hyperthyroidism. Amplification targeted the TCR beta CDR3 regions, with RNA transcripts as the source material. First-round RT-PCR with HTBI primers preceded a second-round multiplex PCR. Each CDR3 protein gets one entry after TCRdb re-called the multiplex PCR reads with MiXCR. This repertoire shows some 1.1 million distinct CDR3 sequences, approximately 35% found once; its top ten account for more than 9.5%. The sequenced sample consisted of peripheral blood or thyroid tissue (not recorded which). These receptors came from an adult man with Graves' hyperthyroidism.

There are many counts of this clonotype. J is TRBJ2-5 and V is TRBV9, with D possibly TRBD1 on 5 matching bases. Germline assignment: CDR1 SGDLS and CDR2 YYNGEE. This CDR3 is 13 amino acids long. V was shortened by 7 bases and J by 2 bases, with 12 bases between the two germline ends. The CDR3 DNA is TGTGCCAGCGCACAAGGGGTTCAAGAGACCCAGTACTTC. Protein product: CASAQGVQETQYF.

The rearrangement joins TRBV10-3 to TRBJ2-7, with 7 positions matching TRBD1. The germline V gene encodes CDR1 ENHRY and CDR2 SYGVKD. The CDR3 spans 13 residues. J gave up 5 bases and V 10 bases, and 11 bases lay outside the gene matches. CDR3 loop: CASLHRGFDEQYF. CDR3 nucleotides: TGTGCCAGCCTACACAGGGGTTTTGACGAGCAGTACTTC.

The rearrangement uses TRBV7-9 and TRBJ2-7, with D perhaps TRBD2 (6 bases). The germline CDR1 and CDR2 sequences are SEHNR and FQNEAQ (reference sequence). The length of the CDR3 is 16 residues. Trimming left V 7 bases short and J 3 bases short, with 22 bases between. CDR3 DNA: TGTGCCAGCAACCCTTGGCGGGACGGAGAAGTCTACGAGCAGTACTTC. This translates into CASNPWRDGEVYEQYF.

Concerning this clonotype: Because the CDR3 is missing its conserved closing phenylalanine or tryptophan, this is likely a read error. The rearrangement joins TRBV5-1 to TRBJ2-7; the D gene is possibly TRBD1 (6 bases). V was shortened by 5 bases and J by 3 bases, with 15 bases between the two germline ends. The CDR3 has 14 residues. Germline loops: CDR1 SGHRS, CDR2 YFSETQ. DNA for the CDR3: TGCGCCAGCAGTGAGCGGACAGTAGGCTACGAGCAGTACCTC. It translates to CASSERTVGYEQYL.

This clonotype came up many times. The chain links TRBV5-1 to TRBJ1-2; 9 bases are shared with TRBD1. Germline lookup yields CDR1 SGHRS and CDR2 YFSETQ. With 0 bases clipped from V and 7 bases from J, the junction kept 13 bases outside the gene matches. The CDR3 has 17 residues. The CDR3 sequence: CASSLARWTGVVSGYTF. The CDR3 nucleotides are TGCGCCAGCAGCTTGGCCAGGTGGACAGGGGTTGTCTCTGGCTACACCTTC. Together with reference TRBV5-1 and TRBJ1-2, the CDR3 gives the full variable domain: KAGVTQTPRYLIKTRGQQVTLSCSPISGHRSVSWYQQTPGQGLQFLFEYFSETQRNKGNFPGRFSGRQFSNSRSEMNVSTLELGDSALYLCASSLARWTGVVSGYTFGSGTRLTVV.

This clonotype showed up many times. This chain connects TRBV20-1 to TRBJ1-5; 7 nucleotides agree with TRBD1. Germline V gene data show CDR1 as DFQATT and CDR2 as SNEGSKA (reference sequence). This CDR3 contains 15 residues. After removal of 6 bases from V and 5 bases from J, the junction contained 13 bases not matched to a gene. The CDR3 loop is CSAPPGEGAHQPQHF. CDR3 DNA: TGCAGTGCACCCCCGGGGGAGGGGGCTCATCAGCCCCAGCATTTT.

In its sample, this clonotype was seen many times. The J gene is TRBJ1-5, the V gene TRBV2; 7 nucleotides line up with TRBD1. The germline V gene has CDR1 SNHLY and CDR2 FYNNEI. The CDR3 runs to 15 residues. J was trimmed by 1 base and V by 6 bases; bases with no gene match: 6. The CDR3 DNA reads TGTGCCAGCAGCGAACAGGGGTCGAGCAATCAGCCCCAGCATTTT. The encoded protein is CASSEQGSSNQPQHF.

V gene TRBV5-1 combines with J gene TRBJ2-5; 11 positions agree with TRBD2. Germline V gene data show CDR1 as SGHRS and CDR2 as YFSETQ. Trimming took 2 bases from V and 2 from J; bases not matched to a gene: 5. The CDR3 runs to 16 residues. The CDR3: CASSFGTSGPQETQYF. CDR3 bases: TGCGCCAGCAGCTTTGGGACTAGCGGACCTCAAGAGACCCAGTACTTC.

This clonotype was detected only a few times. The chain links TRBV7-9 to TRBJ2-7; a possible D gene is TRBD1 (6 bases). The CDR3 has 14 amino acids. Deletions cut 4 bases from V and 3 bases from J, with 13 bases between. Per germline, CDR1 SEHNR and CDR2 FQNEAQ (reference sequence). The CDR3 DNA is TGTGCCAGCAGCTACCCCGGGACAATCTACGAGCAGTACTTC. The encoded protein is CASSYPGTIYEQYF.

This clonotype appeared many times. V gene TRBV29-1 combines with J gene TRBJ2-7; the D gene is possibly TRBD1 (6 bases). V was pared by 2 bases and J by 0 bases, with 11 bases between. Germline V gene sequence: CDR1 SQVTM, CDR2 ANQGSEA. The length of the CDR3 is 14 residues. CDR3 coding DNA: TGCAGCGTTGAAAGGCCGGACAGCTCCTACGAGCAGTACTTC. This gives the protein CSVERPDSSYEQYF.

The chain combines TRBV28 with TRBJ2-2; 9 bases fit TRBD1. The germline gives CDR1 MDHEN, CDR2 SYDVKM. V shed 6 bases, J shed 0 bases, and the junction held 5 bases outside the gene matches. The CDR3 loop spans 16 amino acids. CDR3 amino acids: CASRKGQGTNTGELFF. The CDR3 DNA reads TGTGCCAGCAGAAAGGGACAGGGCACGAACACCGGGGAGCTGTTTTTT.

The chain uses TRBV7-2 and TRBJ2-7; 7 bases line up with TRBD1. V was clipped by 8 bases and J by 3 bases; unmatched bases: 4. Germline CDR1 is SGHTA and CDR2 is FQGNSA. This CDR3 contains 12 residues. CDR3 region: CASWDRFYEQYF. The CDR3 DNA reads as TGTGCCAGCTGGGACAGATTCTACGAGCAGTACTTC.

This clonotype was found many times. The rearrangement joins TRBV5-1 to TRBJ2-7; weak D call: TRBD1 (5 bases). Trimming removed 1 base at V and 3 bases at J, with 11 bases between. CDR3 length: 14 amino acids. Germline lookup yields CDR1 SGHRS and CDR2 YFSETQ. The CDR3 loop is CASSLSGRDYEQYF. CDR3 DNA: TGCGCCAGCAGCTTGTCGGGCAGGGACTACGAGCAGTACTTC.

The chain has TRBV11-1 and TRBJ1-1; possibly TRBD1 for D (5 bases). CDR3 length: 12 amino acids. The V end lost 5 bases, the J end lost 10 bases, and 14 bases lay between the germline ends. Per the germline V gene, CDR1 is SGHAT and CDR2 is FQDESV (reference sequence). CDR3 protein: CASSRDGSGAFF. CDR3 sequence (DNA): TGTGCCAGCAGCAGGGACGGAAGCGGAGCTTTCTTT.

This clonotype was seen ten or more times. The chain combines TRBV10-3 with TRBJ1-2; 8 nucleotides match TRBD1. From germline, CDR1 is ENHRY and CDR2 SYGVKD. The V and J ends lost 9 bases and 2 bases, in that order; junction bases with no gene match: 5. There are 13 residues in the CDR3. This CDR3 reads CAISTGGNYGYTF. The CDR3 DNA follows: TGTGCCATTTCTACAGGGGGAAACTATGGCTACACCTTC.

This clonotype was seen repeatedly, ten times or more. V usage is TRBV28 and J usage is TRBJ2-5; D may be TRBD2 (5 bases). Germline CDR1 is MDHEN and CDR2 is SYDVKM. CDR3 length: 14 amino acids. V shed 6 bases and J shed 0 bases, with 11 bases lying between them. In DNA, the CDR3 is TGTGCCAGCAGCCGGAAGCGGTACCAAGAGACCCAGTACTTC. Amino acid sequence: CASSRKRYQETQYF.

In this sample, this clonotype turned up a few times. The chain couples TRBV24-1 to TRBJ1-5; 7 nucleotides match TRBD1. Germline CDR1 and CDR2: KGHDR and SFDVKD. Trimming at V came to 4 bases and at J to 2 bases, leaving 7 bases not matched to a gene. The CDR3 is 16 residues long. The CDR3 reads CATSETGTSGNQPQHF. For the CDR3, the DNA is TGTGCCACCAGTGAGACAGGGACCTCGGGCAATCAGCCCCAGCATTTT.

About this clonotype itself: A read error is possible here, since a much larger clone lies one base away. The chain joins TRBV9 to TRBJ2-5; D is unresolved. The CDR3 is made up of 13 amino acids. Per the germline V gene, CDR1 is SGDLS and CDR2 is YYNGEE. V lost 5 bases and J 5 bases, leaving 13 bases between the germline ends. The CDR3 region has the DNA TGTGCCAGCAGTCCCCCCCCCAGGGAGACCCAGTACTTC. Translation: CASSPPPRETQYF. Full variable domain (rest looked up from reference TRBV9 and TRBJ2-5): DSGVTQTPKHLITATGQRVTLRCSPRSGDLSVYWYQQSLDQGLQFLIQYYNGEERAKGNILERFSAQQFPDLHSELNLSSLELGDSALYFCASSPPPRETQYFGPGTRLLVL.

This clonotype was counted at least ten times. The chain couples TRBV12-3 or TRBV12-4 to TRBJ2-7, with D unclear. Trimming removed 5 bases at V and 3 bases at J, with 17 bases between. The CDR3 runs 15 residues. Written as DNA, the CDR3 is TGTGCCAGCAGTCTCACGCGGCGATGGATCTACGAGCAGTACTTC. Amino acid sequence: CASSLTRRWIYEQYF.

The chain couples TRBV9 to TRBJ1-2, with D hard to call. V was pared by 4 bases and J by 6 bases, with 19 bases between. Per germline, CDR1 SGDLS and CDR2 YYNGEE. This CDR3 has 15 amino acids. The CDR3 spells CASSLLYPQVDGYTF. CDR3 coding DNA: TGTGCCAGCAGCCTGCTCTACCCTCAGGTAGATGGCTACACCTTC. Filled out from reference TRBV9 and TRBJ1-2, the complete variable domain reads DSGVTQTPKHLITATGQRVTLRCSPRSGDLSVYWYQQSLDQGLQFLIQYYNGEERAKGNILERFSAQQFPDLHSELNLSSLELGDSALYFCASSLLYPQVDGYTFGSGTRLTVV.

This chain uses TRBV10-1 with TRBJ1-1; 8 bases map to TRBD1. CDR1 is WNHNN, CDR2 SYGVQD, per germline (reference sequence). Trimming at V came to 6 bases and at J to 4 bases, leaving 7 bases not matched to a gene. This CDR3 has 14 amino acids. CDR3 DNA: TGCGCCAGCAGCTTGGGACAGGACACCACTGAAGCTTTCTTT. This gives the protein CASSLGQDTTEAFF.

At least ten counts were recorded for this clonotype. The chain recombines TRBV10-2 with TRBJ1-5, with a tentative D call TRBD1 (6 bases). Deletions cut 4 bases from V and 7 bases from J, with 14 bases between. Germline V CDR1 and CDR2: WSHSY, SAAADI. This CDR3 region has 14 residues. The CDR3 loop reads CASSVEGGPQPQHF. The CDR3 coding sequence is TGCGCCAGCAGTGTGGAAGGGGGTCCCCAGCCCCAGCATTTT.

On this clonotype: With a much larger clone just one base away, this may be a read error. CDR3 amino acids: CSVRHSGSPSYEQHF. DNA for the CDR3: TGCAGCGTCCGACATTCGGGCTCCCCCTCCTACGAGCAGCACTTC. V gene TRBV29-1 combines with J gene TRBJ2-7; the D is unclear. The CDR3 runs 15 residues. CDR1 and CDR2 from the germline V gene are SQVTM and ANQGSEA.

This rearrangement joins TRBV6-6 to TRBJ2-6; TRBD2 agrees at 8 bases. The CDR3 covers 19 residues. With 7 bases clipped from V and 4 bases from J, the junction kept 18 bases outside the gene matches. Germline loops: CDR1 MNHNY, CDR2 SVGAGI (reference sequence). The CDR3 DNA is TGTGCCAGCATTCAGAGAATAGCGGGATCTATGGGGGGGGCCAACGTCCTGACTTTC. Translating gives CASIQRIAGSMGGANVLTF.

This clonotype came up once. The chain has TRBV24-1 and TRBJ2-2; the match to TRBD1 covers 9 bases. The CDR3 is made up of 17 amino acids. Losses at the gene ends were 0 bases for V and 3 bases for J; bases not matched to a gene: 4. Germline V gene lookup returns CDR1 KGHDR and CDR2 SFDVKD. CDR3 in DNA: TGTGCCACCAGTGATTTGATGACAGGGGGTGACACCGGGGAGCTGTTTTTT. Encoded protein: CATSDLMTGGDTGELFF.

The gene calls are TRBV7-6 and TRBJ2-7; 7 bases agree with TRBD1. Germline CDR1 reads SGHVS; CDR2 reads FNYEAQ. With V trimmed by 5 bases and J by 5 bases, 12 bases remained unmatched. This CDR3 has 15 amino acids. CDR3 nucleotide sequence: TGTGCCAGCAGCACACGACAGGGCCTGGGGGACGAGCAGTACTTC. This sequence encodes CASSTRQGLGDEQYF.

This chain uses TRBV10-2 with TRBJ2-7; tentative D call: TRBD1 (5 bases). CDR3 length: 16 residues. Germline V lookup: CDR1 WSHSY, CDR2 SAAADI. V was clipped by 0 bases and J by 7 bases, with 19 bases between them. Written as DNA, the CDR3 is TGCGCCAGCAGTGAGTCGGTCCAGGGCGGAATGGGAGAGCAGTACTTC. Its translation: CASSESVQGGMGEQYF.

This clonotype occurred many times. This chain links TRBV20-1 with TRBJ1-1, with no clear D. CDR3 length equals 12 residues. Germline lookup yields CDR1 DFQATT and CDR2 SNEGSKA (reference sequence). Trimming left V 3 bases short and J 2 bases short, with 7 bases between. CDR3: CSASSVNTEAFF. CDR3 nucleotides: TGCAGTGCTAGTTCCGTTAACACTGAAGCTTTCTTT.

This rearrangement joins TRBV15 to TRBJ1-2; no firm D call. The V and J ends lost 1 base and 8 bases respectively, with 11 bases between them. The CDR3 has 13 amino acids. The germline gives CDR1 LNHNV, CDR2 YYDKDF (reference sequence). CDR3 nucleotide sequence: TGTGCCACCAGCAGAGGGGGTACGGCAGGCTACACCTTC. The encoded protein is CATSRGGTAGYTF.